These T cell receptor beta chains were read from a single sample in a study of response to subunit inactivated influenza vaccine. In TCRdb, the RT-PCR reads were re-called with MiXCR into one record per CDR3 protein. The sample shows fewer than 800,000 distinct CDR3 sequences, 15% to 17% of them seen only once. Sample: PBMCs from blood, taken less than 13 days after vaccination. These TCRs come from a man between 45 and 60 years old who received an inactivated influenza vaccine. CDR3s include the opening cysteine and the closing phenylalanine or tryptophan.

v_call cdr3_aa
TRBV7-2 CASSPNGDYGYTF
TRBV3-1 CASSQDQAPTDTQYF
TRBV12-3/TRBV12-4 CASSYRGSGYNEQFF
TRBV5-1 CASSLVTGPRGYTF
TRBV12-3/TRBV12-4 CASSFVGVTEAFF
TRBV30 CAWRASGTWRSYNEQFF
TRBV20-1 CSARETENYGYTF
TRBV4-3 CASSQDIYFGSSEQYF
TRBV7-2 CASSLETGELFF
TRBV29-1 CSVARGAYETQYF
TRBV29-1 CIVEPYNEQFF
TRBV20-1 CSARAGQRTEAFF
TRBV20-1 CSARDIAGGFYEQYF
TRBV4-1 CASSQGGDISNQPQHF
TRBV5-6 CASSKQMRGAHNEQFF
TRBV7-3 CASSLSGSVTDTQYF
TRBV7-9 CASSFPGLHVGYGYTF
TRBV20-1 CSARANGRAGYEQYF
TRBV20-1 CSLQRTGREYEQYF
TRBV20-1 CSARDAQGAQPQHF
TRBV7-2 CASSLSQLQPQHF
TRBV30 CAWRPRGGLFLDTQYF
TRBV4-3 CASSVVLSHNEQFF
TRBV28 CASSFRGQHNEQFF
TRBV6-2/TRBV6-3 CASSWQLEAFF
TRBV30 CAWSQSGGVYTDTQYF
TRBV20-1 CSAVRGGGVAAFF
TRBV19 CASSIGLAAGELFF
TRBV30 CAWSVGASGVLFYNEQFF
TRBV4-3 CASSQDRGWSDEQFF
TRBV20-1 CSAATGGISQPQHF
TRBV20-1 CSANSGTSGNQYF
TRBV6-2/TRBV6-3 CASSHRREDSYNEQFF
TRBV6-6 CASSHGTPIKPFF
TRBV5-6 CASSLQLYYEQYF
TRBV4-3 CASSPTPTGSTGGELFF
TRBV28 CASSPEQATNEKLFF
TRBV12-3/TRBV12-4 CASSLFSSAGELFF
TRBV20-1 CSAFRDANYGYTF
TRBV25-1 CASSELGEVNTEAFF
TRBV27 CASSLAGGPYYEQYF
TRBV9 CASSASSTYEQYF
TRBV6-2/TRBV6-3 CASRQDRGFYEQYF
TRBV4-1 CASSQEGRVGETQYF
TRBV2 CASSTYPVSYEQYF